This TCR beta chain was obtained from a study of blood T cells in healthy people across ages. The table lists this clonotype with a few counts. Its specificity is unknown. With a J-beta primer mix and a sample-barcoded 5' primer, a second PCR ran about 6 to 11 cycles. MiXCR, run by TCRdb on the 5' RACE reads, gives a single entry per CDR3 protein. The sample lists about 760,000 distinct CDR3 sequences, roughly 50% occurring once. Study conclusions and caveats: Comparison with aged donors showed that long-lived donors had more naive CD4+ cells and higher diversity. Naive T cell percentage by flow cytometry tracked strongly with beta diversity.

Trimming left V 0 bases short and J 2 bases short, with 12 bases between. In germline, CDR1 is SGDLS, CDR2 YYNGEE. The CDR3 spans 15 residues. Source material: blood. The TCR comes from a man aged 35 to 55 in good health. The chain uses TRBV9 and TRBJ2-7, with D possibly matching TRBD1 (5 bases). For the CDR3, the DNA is TGTGCCAGCAGCGTAGGATCAGGACATGCCTACGAGCAGTACTTC. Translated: CASSVGSGHAYEQYF.